One sample yielded the 5 T cell receptor beta chains listed below, sequenced in a study of regulatory T cells in long-lasting Graves disease. Arm-PCR of CDR3 regions with iRepertoire HTBI primers generated TCR beta libraries. MiXCR, applied by TCRdb to the multiplex PCR reads, yields one record per CDR3 protein. The sample gives a few hundred thousand distinct CDR3 sequences, around 20% of which show up once; approximately 26% is in the top ten. Time point denoted: persistent/refractory GD, antithyroid drugs over 5 years with positive TRAb. The authors made the TCR library using RNA they extracted from PBMCs. The sample in question was peripheral blood mononuclear cells (PBMCs), obtained when the disease was refractory, from a patient treated with antithyroid drugs. These receptors were obtained from a female donor with Graves disease.

V usage is TRBV28 and J usage is TRBJ1-3; TRBD1 matches at 8 bases. The junction had 10 bases not matched to a gene; V was cut back by 3 bases and J by 0 bases. The germline V gene has CDR1 MDHEN and CDR2 SYDVKM. The length of the CDR3 is 18 residues. The CDR3, as DNA: TGTGCCAGCAGTTTCTGGCAGGGGGCCCATCTCTCTGGAAACACCATATATTTT. Its protein is CASSFWQGAHLSGNTIYF.

Only a few counts were recorded for this clonotype. V and J are TRBV20-1 and TRBJ2-1; D call uncertain. Germline CDR1 DFQATT, CDR2 SNEGSKA (reference sequence). The CDR3 covers 13 residues. V lost 2 bases to trimming and J lost 7 bases, with 12 bases between them. The CDR3 nucleotides are TGCAGTGCTAGAAAAGTAAACGGAAATGAGCAGTTCTTC. Residues: CSARKVNGNEQFF.

The rearrangement links TRBV20-1 to TRBJ2-3, with 9 bases matching TRBD2. The V gene's germline CDR1 is DFQATT and CDR2 SNEGSKA (reference sequence). V lost 6 bases, J lost 0 bases, and 4 bases stayed unmatched. CDR3 length: 14 residues. This CDR3 is CSAEAGGSTDTQYF. The CDR3 bases are TGCAGTGCGGAAGCGGGGGGTAGCACAGATACGCAGTATTTT.

The DNA of the CDR3 is TGTGCCAGCAGCCTTTTAGCAGACACCGGGGAGCTGTTTTTT. This sequence encodes CASSLLADTGELFF. The genes are TRBV7-2 and TRBJ2-2; D gene unclear. The CDR3 has 14 amino acids. V lost 5 bases to trimming and J lost 3 bases, with 10 bases between them. Germline loops: CDR1 SGHTA, CDR2 FQGNSA.

This clonotype has just a few counts. V gene TRBV2 combines with J gene TRBJ2-7; no clear D. The J call may be incorrect, as the DNA end agrees better with TRBJ2-5. The germline V gene encodes CDR1 SNHLY and CDR2 FYNNEI. The CDR3 has 12 residues. CDR3 sequence (DNA): TGTGCCAGCAGTGACCTCTCCGGGACCCAGTACTTC. This gives the protein CASSDLSGTQYF.